This T cell receptor beta chain was documented in a study of T-cell reconstitution after alpha-beta-depleted transplantation in children. Concerning this clonotype: The antigen is unknown.

Study outcomes and limitations: As was reported, about two months after transplant, alpha-beta T cells came from several hundred expanded graft clones. It was surviving recipient T cells and thymic progenitors that gave some patients high TCRbeta diversity at day 60. The main origin of T-cell counts and diversity one year after transplant was newly produced T cells.

Researchers prepared the TCRbeta library using unique molecular identifiers, the study reports. TCRdb reanalysed the PCR reads using MiXCR and keeps one entry per CDR3 protein. The sample has about 610,000 distinct CDR3 sequences, 25% to 30% seen once. This CDR3 has 13 amino acids. Germline lookup yields CDR1 LGHDT and CDR2 YNNKEL (reference sequence). V was pared by 7 bases and J by 4 bases, with 14 bases between. This specimen was PBMCs, taken before TCRalphabeta/CD19-depleted stem cell transplant. This rearrangement joins TRBV3-1 to TRBJ2-7; D gene unclear. The receptor comes from a boy in the first two years of life with Wiskott-Aldrich syndrome, due to receive a stem cell transplant. Here the CDR3 reads CASTRSGVYEQYF. The CDR3, as DNA: TGTGCCAGCACCCGAAGTGGGGTATACGAGCAGTACTTC.